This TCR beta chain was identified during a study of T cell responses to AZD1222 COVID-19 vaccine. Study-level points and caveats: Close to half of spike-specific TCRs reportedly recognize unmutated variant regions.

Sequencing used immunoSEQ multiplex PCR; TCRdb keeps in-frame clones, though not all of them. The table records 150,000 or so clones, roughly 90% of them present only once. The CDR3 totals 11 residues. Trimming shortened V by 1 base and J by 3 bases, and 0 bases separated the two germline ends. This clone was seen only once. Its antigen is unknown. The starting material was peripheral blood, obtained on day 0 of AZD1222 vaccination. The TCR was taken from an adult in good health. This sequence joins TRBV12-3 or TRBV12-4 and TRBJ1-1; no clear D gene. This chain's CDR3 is CASSLDTEAFF. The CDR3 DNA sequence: TGTGCCAGCAGTTTAGACACTGAAGCTTTCTTT.